The clone carrying this T cell receptor beta chain was seen many times. Its antigen is unknown. Read sequence stops 3 residues before the CDR3 end, and the germline J gene provides the missing end. The sample originates from a study of T cell clonality in common variable immunodeficiency. Some clones are missing from TCRdb's copy, which holds only in-frame ones; the method was immunoSEQ multiplex PCR. The record shows around 60,000 clones for this sample, with no singletons present. Germline assignment: CDR1 SGHAT and CDR2 FQNNGV. CDR3 length equals 14 residues. With 4 bases removed from V and 2 bases from J, the gap between germline ends came to 10 bases. Study results and caveats: Compared with healthy controls, CVID subjects showed increased TCRbeta clonality, mostly in about a third. Common variable immunodeficiency TCR beta sequences reportedly had fewer deletions and N-nucleotide insertions.

Sequences were obtained from peripheral blood mononuclear cells. This sequence joins TRBV11-2 and TRBJ2-3; D may be TRBD1 or TRBD2 (5 bases each). This TCR was recovered from a person aged 18-70 years in good health. Incomplete CDR3 DNA: TGTGCCAGCAGCTCAGGGAGCCTCACAGATACG. Encoded protein: CASSSGSLTDT. The CDR3, in full, reads CASSSGSLTDTQYF.